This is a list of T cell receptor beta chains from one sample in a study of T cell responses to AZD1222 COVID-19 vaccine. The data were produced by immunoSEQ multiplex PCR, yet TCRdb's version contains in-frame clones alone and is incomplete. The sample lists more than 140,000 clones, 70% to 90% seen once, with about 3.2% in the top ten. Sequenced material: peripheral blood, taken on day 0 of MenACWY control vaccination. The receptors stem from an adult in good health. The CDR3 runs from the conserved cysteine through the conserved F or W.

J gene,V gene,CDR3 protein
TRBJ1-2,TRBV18,CASSPPGVRGFYYGYTF
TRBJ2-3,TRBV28,CASSGSGRKDTQYF
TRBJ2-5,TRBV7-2,CASTQRTGGGETQYF
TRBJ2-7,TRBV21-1,CASSKVGSGSRSSYEQYF
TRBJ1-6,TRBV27,CASRQGANSPLHF
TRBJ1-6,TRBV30,CAWNGKNNSPLHF
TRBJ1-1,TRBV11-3,CASSSMNTEAFF
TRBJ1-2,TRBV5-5,CASSLVTGDGYTF
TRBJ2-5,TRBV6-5,CASSFGATQYF
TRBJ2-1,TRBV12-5,CASGFTEDGKSSYNEQFF
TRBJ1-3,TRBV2,CASSERASGNTIYF